This T cell receptor beta chain was sequenced during a study of blood T cell repertoires in COVID-19. Study-level background: The United States, Italy and Spain supplied acute and convalescent COVID-19 samples.

CDR1 and CDR2 from the germline V gene are SNHLY and FYNNEI. The CDR3 consists of 12 residues. Trimming took off 5 bases at V and 3 bases at J, with 8 bases between the two ends. As processed by the authors: Reference gene primer amplification gave nucleated cell count estimates. Sequencing used immunoSEQ multiplex PCR; TCRdb keeps in-frame clones, though not all of them. Clonal size and the V and J genes are those of that table, whereas D and trimming came from the DNA. This table holds under 250,000 clones, under 90% found once. Sequenced material: PBMCs or T cells enriched from blood (not recorded which). The chain has TRBV2 and TRBJ2-7; D unclear. This sequence originates from a woman aged 55-69 years who had recovered from COVID-19. CDR3 coding DNA: TGTGCCAGCAGTCTTACTGACTACGAGCAGTACTTC. Its translation is CASSLTDYEQYF.